The source of this TCR beta chain is a study of blood T cell repertoires in COVID-19 (dated by TCRdb to the early 2020s). Study-wide context: The collaborator samples originated in the United States, Italy and Spain and spanned the acute and convalescent phases of COVID-19. The material from the prospective study consisted of cDNA or gDNA derived from T cells, B-cell-depleted T cells, or PBMCs. Deeply sampled blood TCRbeta repertoires from subjects exposed to, actively infected with, or recovered from COVID-19 were included in the dataset. The repertoires were made available in a free public database intended to serve as a resource for research on the immune response to SARS-CoV-2. The samples were drawn from two sources: the first 160 participants of the ongoing ImmuneRACE study, and about 1,300 subjects contributed by 6 global collaborators. A de-identified subject ID, COVID-19 status, age in years and sex were almost always included in the sample metadata. HLA class I and class II types, where available, came from metadata supplied by the sample provider rather than from assay-based typing. The investigation overall reported the following: Clinical and demographic metadata were provided uncurated, with the amount varying by source and participant.

TCRbeta CDR3 regions were amplified from genomic DNA using the immunoSEQ Assay, a bias-controlled multiplex PCR. The source study handled its data this way. Nucleated cell counts per sample were estimated from amplification of reference gene primers within the assay. Sequence reads were collapsed and filtered to measure the absolute abundance of every unique TCRbeta CDR3 rearrangement. For each sample, productive Simpson clonality was calculated as the square root of Simpson's diversity index across productive rearrangements. Entries here come from immuneACCESS through TCRdb and include only in-frame sequences with V and J called. Some clones fail to appear in such tables; in the studies checked, an unresolved V gene covers under half of the shortfall, and the cause of the remainder is unknown. The D gene and trimming were derived from the DNA, and the V and J assignments and clone size from that table. For this sample the table gives 300,000 to 400,000 clones, of which about 88% were detected only once. 7% to 8% of the sample goes to the ten largest clones.

From the germline V gene (reference sequence), CDR1 is LGHDT and CDR2 is YNNKEL. Trimming leaves V shorter by 10 bases and J shorter by 1 base, with the junction holding 3 bases beyond the gene matches. Spanning cysteine to phenylalanine, the CDR3 consists of 12 amino acids. The read is trimmed to its CDR3 DNA, 36 bases read in frame from base 1. In Seattle, one collaborating source enrolled patients while the infection was active and tracked those patients longitudinally over the course of disease. Whole blood was collected in K2EDTA tubes by collaborating institutions according to the institutions' own protocols. For TCRbeta analysis, collaborators shipped samples in one of three forms: frozen whole blood, isolated PBMCs, or DNA extracted from either of those sample types. About this clone itself: Its antigen target is currently unknown. Qualities for individual bases were not recorded, and no much larger clone is one base off.

This receptor was obtained from a woman aged 70 to 79 with COVID-19, enrolled during active disease. The sample was peripheral blood. The rearrangement joined TRBV3-1 (or the pseudogene TRBV3-2) to TRBJ1-1; 7 central bases correspond to TRBD1. The nucleotide sequence reads as follows: TGTGCCACCGGGACAGCGAACACTGAAGCTTTCTTT. This gives the protein CATGTANTEAFF.